This TCR beta chain comes out of a study of Tregs in tolerant kidney transplant recipients. The germline V and J ends were trimmed by 6 bases and 2 bases, with 11 bases remaining between them. CDR3 size: 13 residues. Germline values: CDR1 MNHEY, CDR2 SMNVEV (reference sequence). Sequencing was performed with immunoSEQ multiplex PCR; in TCRdb, only in-frame clones are kept and a portion is missing. The sample lists more than 15,000 clones; approximately 90% were seen once. Thawed PBMCs were FACS-sorted into unstimulated CD4+CD25+CD127- regulatory T cells, CD4+CD25- non-regulatory cells, CD4 and CD8 cells.

The genes are TRBV27 and TRBJ2-7; D gene unclear. Source material: CD8+ T cells from blood. This receptor was taken from a human donor in good health. The CDR3 nucleotides are TGTGCCAGCAGCTATACGGGTACCTACGAGCAGTACTTC. It is translated as CASSYTGTYEQYF.